This TCR beta chain was sequenced in a study of CD8 T cells in ankylosing spondylitis (TCRdb year 2017). For the study in its entirety: The study set out to find disease-linked TCR variants by profiling T cell receptor beta repertoires in ankylosing spondylitis patients and healthy donors. The full study cohort was made up of about 24 ankylosing spondylitis patients and 108 healthy donors. Peripheral blood was sampled, and synovial fluid was additionally collected from ankylosing spondylitis patients.

Sequencing relied on an Illumina HiSeq 2500. TCR beta libraries were prepared by quantitative 5'-RACE with molecular barcodes. On the authors' methods: A new computational method based on a probabilistic model of VDJ rearrangement was used to identify disease-linked TCR variants. TCRdb's own reprocessing of the public reads used fastp at Q25 and MiXCR and kept productive beta chains. Every entry covers one CDR3 protein and lists the most common genes and DNA from its rows. These V and J calls are TCRdb output, not the study's own analysis. Present in this sample are about 330,000 distinct CDR3 sequences, under 8.5% of which were seen just once. The ten top clones hold about 14% of the sample. Concerning this clonotype itself: Its binding antigen is unknown. Qualities for individual bases were not recorded, and no much larger clone is one base off.

Its CDR3 holds 14 amino acids, cysteine through phenylalanine. Just the 42-base CDR3 DNA is kept, in frame starting at base 1. V and J lose 0 bases and 6 bases, and a span of 9 bases separates them. Looking up the germline V gene yields CDR1 SGHTA and CDR2 FQGNSA. What the authors observed across the whole study: A CD8+ phenotype was shown by the disease-linked clones, which were found at relatively low frequencies in peripheral blood. A TCR beta motif made up of several highly homologous amino acid variants appeared to be characteristic of blood from ankylosing spondylitis patients. Significant enrichment of the disease-linked clones was reported in matched synovial fluid samples from ankylosing spondylitis patients. Some motif variants had previously been reported in the synovial fluid and blood of reactive arthritis patients, which suggests shared mechanisms of disease initiation.

The chain joins TRBV7-2 to TRBJ1-3; the D gene is perhaps TRBD1, on 5 matching bases. The clonotype was recovered from a male donor with ankylosing spondylitis. Sequencing was performed on blood, either unsorted or a sorted T cell fraction (not recorded which). The CDR3 protein sequence reads: CASSLAKTENTIYF. The DNA sequence is TGTGCCAGCAGCTTAGCCAAGACAGAAAACACCATATATTTT.